A selection of T cell receptor beta chains follows, all from one sample in a study of T cells in Graves' hyperthyroidism and ophthalmopathy. TCRdb called the multiplex PCR reads again in MiXCR, with one record for every CDR3 protein. The data hold about 370,000 distinct CDR3 sequences, with over 12% observed a single time. Sequencing was carried out using blood. These receptors all stem from a woman aged 55 to 70 with Graves' ophthalmopathy. Both conserved end residues are part of each CDR3. A D gene is named only where the DNA matches it firmly. Clone size is stated in some rows and not others, as once, few, many or a class when expanded.

clone_size	d_call	v_call	j_call	cdr3_nt	cdr3_aa
many	TRBD1	TRBV19	TRBJ2-7	TGTGCCAGTAGTATTACAGGGGCACCCTACGAGCAGTACTTC	CASSITGAPYEQYF
many	-	TRBV6-1	TRBJ2-5	TGTGCCAGCATCCCAGGACCGAGATTAGAAAGCCAGTACTTC	CASIPGPRLESQYF
many	-	TRBV5-1	TRBJ2-7	TGCGCCAGCAGCTTGTTCGGCGGTTCTACCTACGAGCAGTACTTC	CASSLFGGSTYEQYF
once	TRBD1	TRBV5-1	TRBJ1-5	TGCGCCAGCAGCATAGGGACAGGGGGACAGCCCCAGCATTTT	CASSIGTGGQPQHF
many	-	TRBV30	TRBJ1-2	TGTGCCTGGAGTGAACGGGGGCGGATTAACTATGGCTACACCTTC	CAWSERGRINYGYTF
many	TRBD1	TRBV5-1	TRBJ2-3	TGCGCCAGCAGCTTGGAGACAGGGCCCAGCACAGATACGCAGTATTTT	CASSLETGPSTDTQYF
many	-	TRBV7-2	TRBJ2-1	TGTGCCAGCAGCTCTGACTCCGATGAGCAGTTCTTC	CASSSDSDEQFF
many	-	TRBV20-1	TRBJ2-3	TGCAGTGCTAGTACCACAGATACGCAGTATTTT	CSASTTDTQYF
once	-	TRBV10-3	TRBJ1-3	TGTGCCTCCGGGGGCAGTACGAGCTCTGGAAACACCATATATTTT	CASGGSTSSGNTIYF
-	-	TRBV6-1	TRBJ1-4	TGTGCCAGCAGTGATGTGCTCACTAATGAAAAACTGTTTTTT	CASSDVLTNEKLFF
few	-	TRBV30	TRBJ2-5	TGTGCCTGGACCGATCAGGGGGGTAGCTGGGAGACCCAGTACTTC	CAWTDQGGSWETQYF
few	TRBD2	TRBV28	TRBJ2-7	TGTGCCAGCAGTCCTCGGAGGACTAGCGAGTCCTACGAGCAGTACTTC	CASSPRRTSESYEQYF
-	-	TRBV14	TRBJ2-2	TGTGCCAGCAGCCAAAGACGGGAGCTGTTTTTT	CASSQRRELFF
-	TRBD1	TRBV6-2/TRBV6-3	TRBJ2-4	TGTGCCAGCAGAAACAGGGGAGCCAAAAACATTCAGTACTTC	CASRNRGAKNIQYF
many	-	TRBV28	TRBJ1-1	TGTGCCAGCAGTTTTGGTACCGACTTGAACACTGAAGCTTTCTTT	CASSFGTDLNTEAFF
many	-	TRBV7-3	TRBJ2-7	TGTGCCAGCAGCAAGGGTCCCGGGAGTAGCGACGAGCAGTACTTC	CASSKGPGSSDEQYF
-	TRBD2	TRBV3-1	TRBJ2-1	TGTGCCAGCAGCCTATTGCTAGCGGGATATGAGCAGTTCTTC	CASSLLLAGYEQFF
many	TRBD2	TRBV20-1	TRBJ2-1	TGCAGTGCTAACCCAAGCGGGAGTCCCTACAATGAGCAGTTCTTC	CSANPSGSPYNEQFF